These 22 T cell receptor beta chains were sequenced from one sample in a study of cytomegalovirus exposure and HLA in healthy donors. Primers included in the PCR were 60 Vbeta and 13 Jbeta primers. The protocol was immunoSEQ multiplex PCR, while the TCRdb copy is restricted to in-frame clones and leaves out a portion. The data contain around 150,000 clones, 79% of them seen just once; the ten biggest clones take up approximately 6.2%. Sequences were obtained from PBMCs. All receptors derive from a man in his forties or fifties in good health and CMV-seropositive.

This clone was counted ten times or more. The chain is built from TRBV30 and TRBJ1-1; 9 positions agree with TRBD1. The CDR3 is 15 amino acids. V trimming: 5 bases; J trimming: 2 bases; junction bases outside the gene matches: 9. Germline V gene lookup returns CDR1 GTSNPN and CDR2 SVGIG (reference sequence). The CDR3 DNA follows: TGTGCCTGGTACAGGGACAGGGAGGGAAACACTGAAGCTTTCTTT. Protein: CAWYRDREGNTEAFF.

This clone appeared a few times. The rearrangement links TRBV5-1 to TRBJ2-7, with D possibly matching TRBD1 (7 bases). This CDR3 comprises 12 residues. The ends were cut back, 4 bases at V and 5 bases at J, with 10 bases in the middle. Germline CDR1 reads SGHRS; CDR2 reads YFSETQ. CDR3 bases: TGCGCCAGCAGCGGAGGGGGCGACGAGCAGTACTTC. Its protein product is CASSGGGDEQYF.

This clone was counted a few times. V is TRBV6-6 and J is TRBJ2-7, with a tentative D call TRBD2 (5 bases). Per germline, CDR1 MNHNY and CDR2 SVGAGI (reference sequence). This CDR3 is built from 16 residues. With 0 bases removed from V and 0 bases from J, the gap between germline ends came to 12 bases. As DNA, the CDR3 is TGTGCCAGCAGTTACTCCAAAGGGAGCTACTCCTACGAGCAGTACTTC. Amino acid sequence: CASSYSKGSYSYEQYF.

This chain uses TRBV5-6 with TRBJ1-1, with D possibly being TRBD1 (5 bases). The germline V gene encodes CDR1 SGHDT and CDR2 YYEEEE. Trimming removed 1 base from V and 0 bases from J, with 19 bases in between. CDR3 size: 18 residues. DNA of the CDR3: TGTGCCAGCAGCTTGAATCTTGCGGGGGTTGGCCTGAACACTGAAGCTTTCTTT. This translates into CASSLNLAGVGLNTEAFF.

V usage is TRBV29-1 and J usage is TRBJ2-5; 7 nucleotides match TRBD1. Trimming removed 3 bases from V and 9 bases from J; junction bases left unmatched: 13. Germline lookup yields CDR1 SQVTM and CDR2 ANQGSEA. The CDR3 length is 14 residues. For the CDR3, the DNA is TGCAGCGTTGAGAGGGACAGCCGTGGATCGGCCCAGTACTTC. Translating it yields CSVERDSRGSAQYF. Based on the CDR3 plus reference TRBV29-1 and TRBJ2-5, the full variable domain is SAVISQKPSRDICQRGTSLTIQCQVDSQVTMMFWYRQQPGQSLTLIATANQGSEATYESGFVIDKFPISRPNLTFSTLTVSNMSPEDSSIYLCSVERDSRGSAQYFGPGTRLLVL.

This clone was seen only once. In DNA form, the CDR3 reads TGTGCCAGTAGTCTCGGGACAGGGGTAGGAAACACCATATATTTT. It codes for CASSLGTGVGNTIYF. The chain has TRBV19 and TRBJ1-3; 10 bases align to TRBD1. Trimming cost V 5 bases and J 4 bases; bases outside gene matches: 5. The CDR3 loop spans 15 amino acids. Germline CDR1 reads LNHDA; CDR2 reads SQIVND (reference sequence).

This clone has a single count. This chain uses TRBV9 with TRBJ1-1; possible D gene TRBD1, 5 bases. The CDR3 extends over 15 amino acids. Trimming stripped 4 bases from V and 4 bases from J, with 17 bases between. CDR1 and CDR2 (germline): SGDLS, YYNGEE. This CDR3 is CASSPAAGQFTEAFF. The CDR3 region has the DNA TGTGCCAGCAGCCCGGCGGCAGGGCAATTCACTGAAGCTTTCTTT.

The J gene is TRBJ2-7, the V gene TRBV7-6, with TRBD2 identical over 11 bases. This CDR3 comprises 15 residues. Germline V gene lookup returns CDR1 SGHVS and CDR2 FNYEAQ. V trimming: 4 bases; J trimming: 3 bases; junction bases outside the gene matches: 5. CDR3 DNA sequence: TGTGCCAGCAGCTCGGGACTAGCGGTCATCTACGAGCAGTACTTC. This codes for CASSSGLAVIYEQYF.

V gene TRBV29-1 combines with J gene TRBJ1-3; D remains ambiguous. CDR3 length: 14 residues. The germline V gene encodes CDR1 SQVTM and CDR2 ANQGSEA. V lost 1 base, J lost 3 bases, and 10 bases lay in between. CDR3 residues: CSVEVRGFGNTIYF. The CDR3 DNA is TGCAGCGTTGAAGTTCGGGGATTTGGAAACACCATATATTTT.

This CDR3 is CSVRRQETQYF. The CDR3 DNA reads TGCAGTGTCCGGAGACAAGAGACCCAGTACTTC. The rearrangement joins TRBV20-1 to TRBJ2-5; no clear D gene. CDR1 DFQATT and CDR2 SNEGSKA come from the germline V gene (reference sequence). The germline V and J ends were trimmed by 7 bases and 2 bases, with 8 bases remaining between them. The CDR3 totals 11 residues.

The genes are TRBV19 and TRBJ2-7; 8 nucleotides match TRBD1. Germline values: CDR1 LNHDA, CDR2 SQIVND (reference sequence). This CDR3 comprises 13 residues. This CDR3 reads CATGQAYSYEQYF. The DNA of the CDR3 is TGTGCTACGGGACAGGCCTACTCCTACGAGCAGTACTTC.

The chain uses TRBV28 and TRBJ2-2, with 8 bases aligning to TRBD1. In germline, CDR1 is MDHEN, CDR2 SYDVKM. The CDR3 is 15 residues long. V shed 5 bases and J 4 bases; nucleotides not matched to a gene: 6. The CDR3 nucleotides are TGTGCCAGCAGTCCAGGGGGCGCGGGCACCGGGGAGCTGTTTTTT. It encodes CASSPGGAGTGELFF.

The chain carries TRBV11-3 and TRBJ2-7; weak D call: TRBD1 (7 bases). V was pared by 3 bases and J by 3 bases, with 27 bases between. The CDR3 is made up of 19 amino acids. Germline V gives CDR1 SGHNT, CDR2 YENEEA. As DNA, the CDR3 is TGTGCCAGCAGCTTTCCCAAAGAGGCGATCGGACAGGACTACTACGAGCAGTACTTC. Protein product: CASSFPKEAIGQDYYEQYF.

The rearrangement joins TRBV18 to TRBJ2-3; TRBD1 is a possible D gene (6 bases). The CDR3 sequence is 14 residues long. Germline CDR1 reads KGHSH; CDR2 reads LQKENI. V gave up 6 bases and J gave up 0 bases, with 10 bases separating them. The CDR3 is CASSPQGSTDTQYF. The CDR3 bases are TGTGCCAGCTCCCCCCAGGGGAGCACAGATACGCAGTATTTT.

The chain links TRBV7-2 to TRBJ2-1, with 8 nucleotides matching TRBD2. Germline V lookup: CDR1 SGHTA, CDR2 FQGNSA. V trimming: 3 bases; J trimming: 0 bases; junction bases outside the gene matches: 7. The CDR3 consists of 17 residues. CDR3 nucleotides: TGTGCCAGCAGCTTCCCCTTAAGCGGGAGCTCCTACAATGAGCAGTTCTTC. Residues: CASSFPLSGSSYNEQFF.

This chain joins TRBV9 and TRBJ1-4; 9 positions agree with TRBD1. Unmatched junction bases numbered 9, after V lost 2 bases and J lost 7 bases. The CDR3 spans 16 residues. Germline CDR1 SGDLS, CDR2 YYNGEE. CDR3 region: CASSVATGGAGEKLFF. The CDR3 region has the DNA TGTGCCAGCAGCGTGGCTACAGGGGGCGCGGGTGAAAAACTGTTTTTT.

CDR3 DNA: TGTGCCAGCAGCTTGGAATTCCAGGGCATGGCTGAAGCTTTCTTT. Translating gives CASSLEFQGMAEAFF. The J gene is TRBJ1-1, the V gene TRBV5-6; weak D call: TRBD1 (5 bases). Per the germline V gene, CDR1 is SGHDT and CDR2 is YYEEEE. The length of the CDR3 is 15 residues. Trimming left V 0 bases short and J 6 bases short, with 15 bases between.

The rearrangement uses TRBV7-8 and TRBJ2-7; tentatively, D is TRBD1 (5 bases). The CDR3 has 14 residues. Germline V lookup: CDR1 SGHVS, CDR2 FQNEAQ. Trimming stripped 5 bases from V and 3 bases from J, with 14 bases between. DNA of the CDR3: TGTGCCAGCAGCCACCAAGAGACAGACTACGAGCAGTACTTC. Amino acid sequence: CASSHQETDYEQYF.

V gene TRBV4-1 combines with J gene TRBJ2-7; D gene unclear. CDR1 MGHRA and CDR2 YSYEKL come from the germline V gene. V lost 4 bases, J lost 0 bases, and 7 bases lay in between. The CDR3 contains 13 residues. The CDR3 DNA reads TGCGCCAGCAGCCCTCCGAGCTCCTACGAGCAGTACTTC. As protein: CASSPPSSYEQYF.

The chain uses TRBV2 and TRBJ1-2, with D unclear. CDR3 length: 14 amino acids. Trimming removed 6 bases at V and 0 bases at J, with 11 bases between. Germline V CDR1 and CDR2: SNHLY, FYNNEI. In DNA form, the CDR3 reads TGTGCCAGCAGCGTACACGGGGCTAACTATGGCTACACCTTC. Amino acids: CASSVHGANYGYTF.

The chain employs TRBV28 and TRBJ1-4, with D possibly matching TRBD1 (5 bases). The germline gives CDR1 MDHEN, CDR2 SYDVKM. This CDR3 region has 13 residues. V was trimmed by 5 bases and J by 11 bases, leaving 15 bases between them. The CDR3 DNA reads TGTGCCAGCAGTCCCGGGGGGGGAAGGAAACTGTTTTTT. As protein: CASSPGGGRKLFF.

This sequence joins TRBV5-6 and TRBJ2-1; D remains unclear. V was pared by 2 bases and J by 0 bases, with 12 bases between. Germline V CDR1 and CDR2: SGHDT, YYEEEE. CDR3 size: 16 residues. CDR3 coding DNA: TGTGCCAGCAGCTTCTCCGGCGGAGTCTCCTACAATGAGCAGTTCTTC. Protein sequence: CASSFSGGVSYNEQFF.